These 26 T cell receptor beta chains were all obtained from the same sample, sequenced in a study of neurological immune-mediated disorders. TCRdb itself ran the 5' RACE reads through MiXCR, one entry per CDR3 protein. In the table there are 77,000 or so distinct CDR3 sequences, roughly 9.5% of which are singletons. Sequenced sample: PBMCs. These receptors all come from a man in his fifties or sixties in good health.

This clonotype occurred many times. CDR3 residues: CASSRSSGRAPSFDTQYF. The CDR3, as DNA: TGTGCCAGCAGCCGTTCTAGCGGGAGGGCCCCTTCATTTGATACGCAGTATTTT. This chain uses TRBV28 with TRBJ2-3; the match to TRBD2 covers 12 bases. Germline CDR1 and CDR2: MDHEN and SYDVKM. After removal of 6 bases from V and 6 bases from J, the junction contained 16 bases not matched to a gene. This CDR3 is built from 18 residues.

This clonotype has at least ten counts. The chain uses TRBV5-5 and TRBJ2-5; possible D gene TRBD2, 5 bases. This CDR3 contains 12 residues. V was trimmed by 4 bases and J by 5 bases, leaving 9 bases between them. Germline loops: CDR1 SGHKS, CDR2 YYEKEE (reference sequence). As DNA, the CDR3 is TGTGCCAGCAGCCGGGATTTGGAGACCCAGTACTTC. Protein sequence: CASSRDLETQYF.

This clonotype was counted at least ten times. The chain has TRBV12-3 or TRBV12-4 and TRBJ1-5; D may be TRBD1 (5 bases). The CDR3 consists of 14 residues. V gave up 3 bases and J gave up 9 bases, with 15 bases separating them. CDR3 in DNA: TGTGCCAGCAGTTTGGGGCAGGGCCAGGGGCCCCAGCATTTT. Translated: CASSLGQGQGPQHF.

This clonotype has at least ten counts. The DNA of the CDR3 is TGTGCCAGCAGCTTAGATAGAACGAATGAGCAGTTCTTC. This encodes CASSLDRTNEQFF. V and J are TRBV11-2 and TRBJ2-1, with D unresolved. V was trimmed by 0 bases and J by 7 bases, leaving 7 bases between them. CDR3 size: 13 residues. Germline loops: CDR1 SGHAT, CDR2 FQNNGV.

This clonotype was recorded at least ten times. The V call is TRBV20-1, the J call TRBJ1-2; no firm D call. CDR1 and CDR2 (germline): DFQATT, SNEGSKA (reference sequence). Deletions cut 1 base from V and 8 bases from J, with 8 bases between. The CDR3 loop spans 11 amino acids. The CDR3 region has the DNA TGCAGTGCTAGAGTGTTGTACGGCTACACCTTC. This gives the protein CSARVLYGYTF.

This chain links TRBV5-1 with TRBJ2-1; tentatively, D is TRBD2 (6 bases). Looked up from germline, CDR1 is SGHRS and CDR2 is YFSETQ. Trimming took off 7 bases at V and 0 bases at J, with 20 bases between the two ends. This CDR3 spans 17 amino acids. CDR3 bases: TGCGCCAGCGGGGTTTCCCGCGGGGATGGCTCCTACAATGAGCAGTTCTTC. Its protein product is CASGVSRGDGSYNEQFF.

The sample holds many counts of this clonotype. CDR3 nucleotide sequence: TGTGCCAGCAAAGTGAACACCGGGGAGCTGTTTTTT. It yields the protein CASKVNTGELFF. V and J are TRBV2 and TRBJ2-2; no reliable D call. Between the trimmed V and J ends, which lost 7 bases and 1 base, there was a span of 4 bases. The CDR3 runs to 12 residues. Germline CDR1 reads SNHLY; CDR2 reads FYNNEI.

The sample holds many counts of this clonotype. The chain carries TRBV12-3 or TRBV12-4 and TRBJ1-1, with D hard to call. This CDR3 has 14 residues. V lost 6 bases to trimming and J lost 5 bases, with 16 bases between them. CDR3 region: CASSQALMGTEAFF. CDR3 nucleotide sequence: TGTGCCAGCAGCCAGGCTCTTATGGGAACTGAAGCTTTCTTT.

This clonotype was observed many times. A read error may account for a junction end that differs from germline. J is TRBJ1-2 and V is TRBV25-1, with 10 bases lining up with TRBD1. Germline lookup yields CDR1 MGHDK and CDR2 SYGVNS. This CDR3 is 14 amino acids long. DNA for the CDR3: TGTGCCAGCAGCCCGGACAGGGGGATCTATCGCTACACCTTC. Amino acid sequence: CASSPDRGIYRYTF.

In this sample, this clonotype turned up many times. The rearrangement uses TRBV29-1 and TRBJ2-5, with a possible D match to TRBD1 (7 bases). V shed 3 bases and J shed 3 bases, with 11 bases lying between them. CDR1 SQVTM and CDR2 ANQGSEA come from the germline V gene. This CDR3 has 13 residues. The CDR3: CSVDGRGEETQYF. In DNA, the CDR3 is TGCAGCGTTGATGGCAGGGGGGAAGAGACCCAGTACTTC.

There are many counts of this clonotype. V and J are TRBV6-2 or TRBV6-3 and TRBJ1-6; D ambiguous. Germline-derived CDR1 and CDR2 are MNHEY and SVGEGT. CDR3 size: 12 residues. Trimming took 6 bases from V and 7 from J, leaving 7 bases between them. Written as DNA, the CDR3 is TGTGCCAGCAGCCTCCAAAATTCACCCCTCCACTTT. It translates to CASSLQNSPLHF.

This clonotype was found many times. The rearrangement uses TRBV3-1 and TRBJ1-1; unclear D gene. Trimming took 4 bases from V and 1 from J, leaving 10 bases between them. The CDR3 sequence is 14 residues long. Germline CDR1 is LGHDT and CDR2 is YNNKEL (reference sequence). CDR3 residues: CASSRLASNTEAFF. As DNA, the CDR3 is TGTGCCAGCAGCCGCCTCGCCTCGAACACTGAAGCTTTCTTT.

This clonotype occurred many times. This chain connects TRBV21-1 to TRBJ1-4. TRBV21-1 has pseudogene status. The CDR3 extends over 17 amino acids. CDR3: CASSKYETYATNEKLFF. The CDR3 DNA follows: TGTGCCAGCAGCAAATACGAGACATACGCAACTAATGAAAAACTGTTTTTT.

In its sample, this clonotype was seen many times. The chain joins TRBV6-5 to TRBJ2-7; D unresolved. The ends were cut back, 10 bases at V and 6 bases at J, with 19 bases in the middle. Germline V gives CDR1 MNHEY, CDR2 SVGAGI. The CDR3 sequence is 13 residues long. The CDR3 DNA reads TGTGCCACCACCGGGCCAAAGGTCTTCGAGCAGTACTTC. This sequence encodes CATTGPKVFEQYF.

This clonotype was observed at least ten times. The rearrangement joins TRBV10-3 to TRBJ1-1; possibly TRBD1 for D (5 bases). Germline values: CDR1 ENHRY, CDR2 SYGVKD. The CDR3 spans 11 residues. Trimming left V 6 bases short and J 3 bases short, with 5 bases between. CDR3 amino acids: CAIRGDTEAFF. The CDR3, as DNA: TGTGCCATCAGAGGGGACACTGAAGCTTTCTTT.

This clonotype was observed at least ten times. V usage is TRBV7-2 and J usage is TRBJ2-5, with D perhaps TRBD2 (6 bases). Germline-derived CDR1 and CDR2 are SGHTA and FQGNSA. CDR3 length: 15 residues. The V gene lost 3 bases and the J gene lost 4 bases, with 15 bases spanning the gap. CDR3 sequence reads: CASSLGGFGIETQYF. DNA of the CDR3: TGTGCCAGCAGCTTGGGGGGATTTGGAATAGAGACCCAGTACTTC.

This clonotype was counted at least ten times. The rearrangement uses TRBV5-6 and TRBJ1-5, with D possibly TRBD1 on 6 matching bases. This CDR3 is 12 amino acids long. Germline-derived CDR1 and CDR2 are SGHDT and YYEEEE. The ends were cut back, 4 bases at V and 6 bases at J, with 8 bases in the middle. The CDR3 reads CASSEGGQPQHF. DNA for the CDR3: TGTGCCAGCAGCGAAGGGGGTCAGCCCCAGCATTTT.

As regards this clonotype: At one end the junction does not follow the germline gene, possibly because of a read error. The chain combines TRBV12-3 or TRBV12-4 with TRBJ1-4, with 7 nucleotides matching TRBD1. CDR3 length: 15 residues. CDR3 loop: CASILAQGTDEKLFF. The CDR3 DNA is TGTGCCAGCATTTTAGCGCAAGGGACAGATGAAAAACTGTTTTTT.

This clonotype came up many times. V gene TRBV20-1 combines with J gene TRBJ2-3, with TRBD2 matching over 14 bases. The germline V gene encodes CDR1 DFQATT and CDR2 SNEGSKA (reference sequence). The V gene end was trimmed by 3 bases and the J gene end by 1 base; junction bases not matched to a gene: 3. This CDR3 has 16 residues. CDR3 residues: CSASGLAGGRTDTQYF. CDR3 nucleotide sequence: TGCAGTGCTAGCGGACTAGCGGGGGGTCGCACAGATACGCAGTATTTT.

This clonotype was counted ten times or more. The chain carries TRBV5-1 and TRBJ2-1, with D perhaps assigned TRBD1 or TRBD2 (6 bases each). Germline assignment: CDR1 SGHRS and CDR2 YFSETQ. The CDR3 has 16 amino acids. Trimming removed 0 bases from V and 3 bases from J, with 13 bases in between. This CDR3 reads CASSLGRGANYNEQFF. CDR3 nucleotides: TGCGCCAGCAGCTTGGGTAGGGGGGCTAACTACAATGAGCAGTTCTTC.

This clonotype was seen many times. V gene TRBV5-4 combines with J gene TRBJ2-7, with D perhaps given as TRBD1 or TRBD2 (5 bases each). Trimming pared 0 bases from V and 0 bases from J, leaving 10 bases between. This CDR3 comprises 15 residues. Germline V gene lookup returns CDR1 SGHNT and CDR2 YYREEE (reference sequence). CDR3 sequence: CASSLVGASSYEQYF. CDR3 DNA sequence: TGTGCCAGCAGCTTGGTCGGGGCGAGCTCCTACGAGCAGTACTTC.

This clonotype occurred many times. As DNA, the CDR3 is TGTGCCAGCAGTACGCAGGGGGCAGACACTGAAGCTTTCTTT. Protein: CASSTQGADTEAFF. The rearrangement joins TRBV6-2 or TRBV6-3 to TRBJ1-1; TRBD1 agrees at 8 bases. V shed 5 bases and J 3 bases; nucleotides not matched to a gene: 5. The CDR3 totals 14 residues. The germline V gene has CDR1 MNHEY and CDR2 SVGEGT.

This chain joins TRBV7-2 and TRBJ2-2; a weak D match, TRBD1 (5 bases). Trimming removed 0 bases from V and 4 bases from J, with 6 bases in between. The germline V gene has CDR1 SGHTA and CDR2 FQGNSA. The CDR3 spans 14 residues. The CDR3 DNA reads TGTGCCAGCAGCTTAGCAGGGGCCACCGGGGAGCTGTTTTTT. It specifies CASSLAGATGELFF.

This clonotype was observed at least ten times. The chain has TRBV7-9 and TRBJ2-5; 11 bases align to TRBD2. Germline assignment: CDR1 SEHNR and CDR2 FQNEAQ (reference sequence). The CDR3 has 14 amino acids. V shed 5 bases and J 3 bases; nucleotides not matched to a gene: 2. CDR3 DNA sequence: TGTGCCAGCAGCCAGACTAGCGGGGAAGAGACCCAGTACTTC. It translates to CASSQTSGEETQYF.

This clonotype was seen many times. The V gene is TRBV27, the J gene TRBJ2-6; a possible D gene is TRBD1 (6 bases). Germline CDR1 is MNHEY and CDR2 is SMNVEV (reference sequence). This CDR3 comprises 18 residues. V dropped 3 bases and J dropped 4 bases, with 19 bases sitting between them. The CDR3 nucleotides are TGTGCCAGCAGTTTTAGGGCAGGGGTTAAAGCGGGGGCCAACGTCCTGACTTTC. It is translated as CASSFRAGVKAGANVLTF. Looking up the rest from reference TRBV27 and TRBJ2-6 gives the full variable domain: EAQVTQNPRYLITVTGKKLTVTCSQNMNHEYMSWYRQDPGLGLRQIYYSMNVEVTDKGDVPEGYKVSRKEKRNFPLILESPSPNQTSLYFCASSFRAGVKAGANVLTFGAGSRLTVL.

There are many counts of this clonotype. The chain is built from TRBV4-1 and TRBJ2-3, with D possibly being TRBD2 (5 bases). CDR1 and CDR2 from the germline V gene are MGHRA and YSYEKL. V lost 0 bases, J lost 0 bases, and 13 bases lay in between. The CDR3 covers 17 residues. CDR3 nucleotide sequence: TGCGCCAGCAGCCAAGATGGGTGGCGGGCCAGCACAGATACGCAGTATTTT. Its translation: CASSQDGWRASTDTQYF.